Below, 22 T cell receptor beta chains from the same sample are listed, as sequenced in a study of blood T cells in healthy people across ages. The authors ran a second PCR of roughly 6 to 12 cycles using a sample-barcoded 5' primer and a J-beta primer mix. TCRdb reanalysed the 5' RACE reads using MiXCR and keeps one entry per CDR3 protein. The sample carries some 700,000 distinct CDR3 sequences, 22% recorded once. The sample was blood. All receptors come from a man in his 70s in good health.

The chain is built from TRBV3-1 and TRBJ1-6, with D possibly being TRBD1 (5 bases). The CDR3 consists of 13 residues. The germline V and J ends were trimmed by 2 bases and 7 bases, with 6 bases remaining between them. Germline V gene lookup returns CDR1 LGHDT and CDR2 YNNKEL (reference sequence). The CDR3 protein is CASSQRGNSPLHF. CDR3 DNA: TGTGCCAGCAGCCAACGGGGGAATTCACCCCTCCACTTT. Full variable domain (rest looked up from reference TRBV3-1 and TRBJ1-6): DTAVSQTPKYLVTQMGNDKSIKCEQNLGHDTMYWYKQDSKKFLKIMFSYNNKELIINETVPNRFSPKSPDKAHLNLHINSLELGDSAVYFCASSQRGNSPLHFGNGTRLTVT.

The chain recombines TRBV5-1 with TRBJ2-1; maybe TRBD2 (6 bases). The V end was cut by 6 bases, the J end by 6 bases, with 25 bases between. Germline assignment: CDR1 SGHRS and CDR2 YFSETQ. CDR3 length equals 17 residues. CDR3 sequence (DNA): TGCGCCAGCAACGCGATCTCCGGGCCCGGGGGTCTCAATGAGCAGTTCTTC. Translating gives CASNAISGPGGLNEQFF.

The V gene is TRBV3-1, the J gene TRBJ2-5; 8 nucleotides match TRBD2. The J call may not be correct, given that the DNA end is closer to TRBJ2-1. This CDR3 spans 15 amino acids. Germline V gene sequence: CDR1 LGHDT, CDR2 YNNKEL (reference sequence). As DNA, the CDR3 is TGTGCCAGCAGCCAACCGGGACTAGGCATTGGTGAGCAGTTCTTC. Translation: CASSQPGLGIGEQFF.

This clonotype was detected only once. The V and J genes are TRBV24-1 and TRBJ2-3; 9 bases agree with TRBD2. The CDR3 is 15 residues long. V trimming: 7 bases; J trimming: 2 bases; junction bases outside the gene matches: 6. CDR1 KGHDR and CDR2 SFDVKD come from the germline V gene. CDR3 residues: CATSIAGEVTDTQYF. The CDR3 nucleotides read TGTGCCACCAGCATAGCGGGGGAGGTCACAGATACGCAGTATTTT.

J is TRBJ1-2 and V is TRBV20-1, with D unresolved. This CDR3 region has 15 residues. In germline, CDR1 is DFQATT, CDR2 SNEGSKA (reference sequence). V was cut by 1 base and J by 4 bases, with 16 bases left in between. CDR3 coding DNA: TGCAGTGCTAGAGTATCCAGAGCGGGTCTCTATGGCTACACCTTC. This translates into CSARVSRAGLYGYTF.

In its sample, this clonotype was seen a few times. The rearrangement joins TRBV6-2 or TRBV6-3 to TRBJ1-2; possibly TRBD1 for D (5 bases). CDR3 size: 15 residues. Trimming took off 2 bases at V and 4 bases at J, with 14 bases between the two ends. In germline, CDR1 is MNHEY, CDR2 SVGEGT. CDR3 bases: TGTGCCAGCAGTTACGAGGCCAGGGTGGCCTATGGCTACACCTTC. It specifies CASSYEARVAYGYTF.

The chain recombines TRBV28 with TRBJ2-5; the D gene is possibly TRBD2 (6 bases). The V gene lost 8 bases and the J gene lost 5 bases, with 18 bases spanning the gap. Germline lookup yields CDR1 MDHEN and CDR2 SYDVKM. This CDR3 comprises 14 residues. CDR3: CASLSGRFRETQYF. In DNA, the CDR3 is TGTGCCAGCCTTTCAGGGAGGTTTCGGGAGACCCAGTACTTC.

This clonotype appeared a single time. The gene calls are TRBV30 and TRBJ1-4; no definite D call. CDR3 length: 13 amino acids. V was cut by 3 bases and J by 0 bases, with 5 bases left in between. The germline V gene encodes CDR1 GTSNPN and CDR2 SVGIG (reference sequence). The CDR3 loop is CAWSRSTNEKLFF. CDR3 DNA: TGTGCCTGGAGCAGGTCAACTAATGAAAAACTGTTTTTT.

The chain carries TRBV7-9 and TRBJ2-7; 11 bases are shared with TRBD2. Germline V gene sequence: CDR1 SEHNR, CDR2 FQNEAQ (reference sequence). The CDR3 has 15 amino acids. Unmatched junction bases numbered 5, after V lost 7 bases and J lost 0 bases. The CDR3 loop reads CASTLLAGVSYEQYF. For the CDR3, the DNA is TGTGCCAGCACCCTACTAGCGGGGGTCTCCTACGAGCAGTACTTC.

A few counts support this clonotype. V and J are TRBV3-1 and TRBJ2-1; D not certain. Trimming took 1 base from V and 5 from J, leaving 6 bases between them. Germline CDR1 and CDR2: LGHDT and YNNKEL (reference sequence). The CDR3 sequence is 13 residues long. In DNA form, the CDR3 reads TGTGCCAGCAGCCAAGTTCCGGACAATGAGCAGTTCTTC. Encoded protein: CASSQVPDNEQFF.

V usage is TRBV30 and J usage is TRBJ2-3, with D perhaps given as TRBD1 or TRBD2 (5 bases each). This CDR3 spans 14 amino acids. Trimming cost V 0 bases and J 4 bases, with 11 bases left between them. Germline loops: CDR1 GTSNPN, CDR2 SVGIG (reference sequence). The CDR3 region has the DNA TGTGCCTGGAGTGTGGGGCCGCGGGCAGATACGCAGTATTTT. Protein: CAWSVGPRADTQYF.

This clonotype was observed a handful of times. This chain connects TRBV7-9 to TRBJ2-7; unclear D gene. The V gene's germline CDR1 is SEHNR and CDR2 FQNEAQ (reference sequence). V gave up 5 bases and J gave up 2 bases, with 13 bases separating them. The CDR3 totals 14 residues. As DNA, the CDR3 is TGTGCCAGCAGCCCAGAGGCGCTTACCTACGAGCAGTACTTC. Its translation is CASSPEALTYEQYF.

The chain is built from TRBV3-1 and TRBJ2-5; 10 nucleotides align to TRBD1. The germline gives CDR1 LGHDT, CDR2 YNNKEL (reference sequence). Trimming took 3 bases from V and 5 from J; bases not matched to a gene: 9. The CDR3 spans 16 residues. The chain's CDR3 is CASSHSLRQGAETQYF. CDR3 in DNA: TGTGCCAGCAGCCATTCTCTAAGACAGGGGGCGGAGACCCAGTACTTC.

This clonotype was seen a few times. The CDR3 DNA sequence: TGTGCCAGCAGACGAGGGGGCTTCCACACTGAAGCTTTCTTT. It yields the protein CASRRGGFHTEAFF. The J gene is TRBJ1-1, the V gene TRBV12-3 or TRBV12-4; 7 bases match TRBD1. Trimming cost V 6 bases and J 3 bases; bases outside gene matches: 7. The CDR3 sequence is 14 residues long.

The gene calls are TRBV9 and TRBJ1-2; D is possibly TRBD1 (6 bases). V was pared by 4 bases and J by 6 bases, with 13 bases between. The CDR3 loop spans 13 amino acids. Per the germline V gene, CDR1 is SGDLS and CDR2 is YYNGEE. CDR3 in DNA: TGTGCCAGCAGCCCCCGGACAGTTAATGGCTACACCTTC. Translation gives CASSPRTVNGYTF.

This clonotype was counted only a few times. One junction end disagrees with the germline gene, perhaps due to a read error. The chain employs TRBV5-1 and TRBJ2-6, with TRBD1 as a possible D gene (5 bases). CDR1 and CDR2 (germline): SGHRS, YFSETQ. The length of the CDR3 is 19 residues. The CDR3 nucleotides are TGCGCCAGCAGCTTGGATCTGGGCACGATTATCTCTGGGGCCGACGTCCTGACTTTC. Translating gives CASSLDLGTIISGADVLTF.

The chain couples TRBV4-1 to TRBJ2-7; D is ambiguous. V was shortened by 0 bases and J by 0 bases, with 12 bases between the two germline ends. CDR3 length equals 16 residues. From germline, CDR1 is MGHRA and CDR2 YSYEKL. CDR3: CASSQEVGLSSYEQYF. The CDR3 DNA sequence: TGCGCCAGCAGCCAAGAGGTGGGCCTCAGCTCCTACGAGCAGTACTTC.

This clonotype was counted ten times or more. The chain links TRBV24-1 to TRBJ2-1, with D perhaps matching TRBD1 (5 bases). This CDR3 region has 14 residues. Germline-derived CDR1 and CDR2 are KGHDR and SFDVKD. The V and J ends lost 4 bases and 2 bases respectively, with 8 bases between them. CDR3 sequence reads: CATSDRAAYNEQFF. DNA for the CDR3: TGTGCCACCAGTGACAGGGCGGCCTACAATGAGCAGTTCTTC.

The chain couples TRBV7-2 to TRBJ2-3; TRBD2 matches at 7 bases. V shed 6 bases, J shed 4 bases, and the junction held 7 bases outside the gene matches. Per the germline V gene, CDR1 is SGHTA and CDR2 is FQGNSA. This CDR3 is 14 amino acids long. DNA of the CDR3: TGTGCCAGCAGTCGGACCAGCGGGGCAGATACGCAGTATTTT. It specifies CASSRTSGADTQYF. The whole variable domain, filled in from reference TRBV7-2 and TRBJ2-3, reads GAGVSQSPSNKVTEKGKDVELRCDPISGHTALYWYRQSLGQGLEFLIYFQGNSAPDKSGLPSDRFSAERTGGSVSTLTIQRTQQEDSAVYLCASSRTSGADTQYFGPGTRLTVL.

Comment on this clonotype: Because the CDR3's place on the DNA is in doubt, the DNA is left out and the CDR3 is given as listed by TCRdb. The V and J genes are TRBV29-1 and TRBJ2-1; TRBD2 is the table's D call, not checked against the DNA. The CDR3 is 13 amino acids in total, end residues counted. The germline V gene has CDR1 SQVTM and CDR2 ANQGSEA. CDR3 region: CSVGGGTSSSRYF.

The rearrangement links TRBV7-8 to TRBJ2-6; D not resolved. The V and J ends lost 1 base and 4 bases respectively, with 8 bases between them. The germline V gene encodes CDR1 SGHVS and CDR2 FQNEAQ. CDR3 length equals 15 residues. Here the CDR3 reads CASSLGGNGANVLTF. DNA of the CDR3: TGTGCCAGCAGCTTAGGGGGAAACGGGGCCAACGTCCTGACTTTC.

A few counts support this clonotype. The V call is TRBV24-1, the J call TRBJ2-1, with 8 bases matching TRBD1. The J call may be mistaken, given a closer DNA end match to TRBJ2-5. Germline V gene lookup returns CDR1 KGHDR and CDR2 SFDVKD. The CDR3 extends over 15 amino acids. The CDR3 here is CATSGGQGRVETQYF. In DNA form, the CDR3 reads TGTGCCACCAGTGGAGGACAGGGAAGAGTGGAGACCCAGTACTTC.